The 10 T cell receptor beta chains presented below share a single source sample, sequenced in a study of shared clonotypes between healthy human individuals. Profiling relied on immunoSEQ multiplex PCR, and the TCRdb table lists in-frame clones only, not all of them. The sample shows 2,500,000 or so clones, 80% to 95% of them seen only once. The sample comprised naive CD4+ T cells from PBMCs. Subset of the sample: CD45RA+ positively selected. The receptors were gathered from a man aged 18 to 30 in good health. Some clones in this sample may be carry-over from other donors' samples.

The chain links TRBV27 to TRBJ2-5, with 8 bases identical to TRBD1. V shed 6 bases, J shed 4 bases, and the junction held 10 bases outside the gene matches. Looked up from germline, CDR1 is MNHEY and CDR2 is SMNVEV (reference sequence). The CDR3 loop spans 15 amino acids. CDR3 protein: CASSPRTGSRETQYF. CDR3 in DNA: TGTGCCAGCAGCCCACGGACAGGGAGCAGAGAGACCCAGTACTTC.

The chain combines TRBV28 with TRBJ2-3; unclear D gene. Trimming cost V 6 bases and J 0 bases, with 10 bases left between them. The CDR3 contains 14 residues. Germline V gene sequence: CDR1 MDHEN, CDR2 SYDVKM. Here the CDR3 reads CASRPGTSTDTQYF. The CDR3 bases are TGTGCCAGCAGGCCCGGTACTAGCACAGATACGCAGTATTTT.

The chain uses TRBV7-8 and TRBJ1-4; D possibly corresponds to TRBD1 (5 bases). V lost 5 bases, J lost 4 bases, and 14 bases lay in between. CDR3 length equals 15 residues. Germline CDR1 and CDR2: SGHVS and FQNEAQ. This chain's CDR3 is CASSARRQNNEKLFF. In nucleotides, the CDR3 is TGTGCCAGCAGCGCCCGGAGACAGAATAATGAAAAACTGTTTTTT.

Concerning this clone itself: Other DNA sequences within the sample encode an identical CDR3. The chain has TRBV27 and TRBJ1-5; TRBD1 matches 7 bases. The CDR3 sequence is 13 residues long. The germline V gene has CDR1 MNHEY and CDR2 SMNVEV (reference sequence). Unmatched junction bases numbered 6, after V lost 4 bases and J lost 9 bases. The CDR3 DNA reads TGTGCCAGCAGTTCCCGGCAGGGGGGGCCCCAGCATTTT. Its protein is CASSSRQGGPQHF.

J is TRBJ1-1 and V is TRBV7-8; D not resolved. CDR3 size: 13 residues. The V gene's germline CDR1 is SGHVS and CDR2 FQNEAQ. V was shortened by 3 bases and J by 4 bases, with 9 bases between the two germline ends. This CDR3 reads CASSFSVPTEAFF. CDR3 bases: TGTGCCAGCAGCTTTTCTGTCCCCACTGAAGCTTTCTTT.

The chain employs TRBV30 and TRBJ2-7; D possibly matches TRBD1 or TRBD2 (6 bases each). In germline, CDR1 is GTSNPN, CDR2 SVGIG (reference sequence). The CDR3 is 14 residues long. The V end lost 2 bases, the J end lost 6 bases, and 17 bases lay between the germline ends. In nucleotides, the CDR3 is TGTGCCTGGAGTCCCGGGGGCGGCCTATTCGAGCAGTACTTC. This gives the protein CAWSPGGGLFEQYF.

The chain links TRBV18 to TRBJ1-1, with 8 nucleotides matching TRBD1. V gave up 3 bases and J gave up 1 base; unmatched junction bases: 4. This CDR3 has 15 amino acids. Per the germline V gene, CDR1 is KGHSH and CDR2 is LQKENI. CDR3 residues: CASSPYGQGNTEAFF. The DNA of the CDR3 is TGTGCCAGCTCACCGTACGGACAGGGGAACACTGAAGCTTTCTTT.

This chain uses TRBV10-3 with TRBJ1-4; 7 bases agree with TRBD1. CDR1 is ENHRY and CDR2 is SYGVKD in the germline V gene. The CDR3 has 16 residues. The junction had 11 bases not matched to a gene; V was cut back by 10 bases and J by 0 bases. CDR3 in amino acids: CATGLGGGTTNEKLFF. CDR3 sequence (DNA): TGTGCCACTGGACTAGGGGGCGGCACAACTAATGAAAAACTGTTTTTT.

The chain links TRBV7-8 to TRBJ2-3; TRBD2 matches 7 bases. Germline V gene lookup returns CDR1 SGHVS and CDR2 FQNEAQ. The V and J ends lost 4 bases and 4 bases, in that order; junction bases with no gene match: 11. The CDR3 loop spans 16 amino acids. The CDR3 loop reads CASSSSWGGGADTQYF. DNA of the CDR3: TGTGCCAGCAGCTCCTCGTGGGGGGGAGGGGCAGATACGCAGTATTTT.

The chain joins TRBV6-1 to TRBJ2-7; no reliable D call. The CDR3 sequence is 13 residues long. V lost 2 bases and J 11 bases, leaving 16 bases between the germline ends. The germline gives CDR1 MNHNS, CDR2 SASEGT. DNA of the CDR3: TGTGCCAGCAGTGAAATGGCCAGGATAGAAAAGTACTTC. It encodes CASSEMARIEKYF.